This T cell receptor (beta chain) is from a study of T-cell memory formation after mild COVID-19. Trimming removed 3 bases at V and 4 bases at J, with 15 bases between. The germline V gene encodes CDR1 SQVTM and CDR2 ANQGSEA. CDR3 size: 14 residues. TCRdb analysed the 5' RACE reads with MiXCR anew, one entry per CDR3 protein. Altogether 200,000 to 250,000 distinct CDR3 sequences are present, 27% being singletons, with the ten largest covering more than 9.5%. V usage is TRBV29-1 and J usage is TRBJ1-2, with D possibly being TRBD1 (5 bases). The TCR comes from an adult woman who had mild COVID-19 (a few samples of this study predate the infection). Cell type and time point are not known. The sample taken for sequencing was PBMCs or a T cell subset sorted from them (not recorded which). CDR3 amino acids: CSVDLRGSIYGYTF. In nucleotides, the CDR3 is TGCAGCGTTGACCTACGGGGGAGTATCTATGGCTACACCTTC.